This T cell receptor beta chain was recorded in a study of T-cell memory formation after mild COVID-19. Researchers used 5'RACE with constant-segment primers to make TCR alpha and TCR beta cDNA libraries that carry sample barcodes and UMIs. MiXCR was run by TCRdb on the 5' RACE reads, yielding one entry per CDR3 protein. The data contain roughly 43,000 distinct CDR3 sequences, more than 9% of them seen just once; the ten biggest clones take up approximately 12%. The V end lost 2 bases, the J end lost 2 bases, and 13 bases lay between the germline ends. The germline V gene encodes CDR1 DFQATT and CDR2 SNEGSKA (reference sequence). The CDR3 is made up of 14 amino acids. This clonotype was recorded many times. Antigen: not known. Study-level points and caveats: Later expanders leaned CD4+, whereas clones that contracted between day 15 and 85 were balanced CD4/CD8.

J is TRBJ2-7 and V is TRBV20-1; D may match TRBD1 or TRBD2 (5 bases each). The material sequenced was PBMCs or a T cell subset sorted from them (not recorded which). This sequence was found in an adult woman who had mild COVID-19 (a few samples of this study predate the infection). Cell type and time point are not known. This CDR3 reads CSARPNLGAYEQYF. DNA for the CDR3: TGCAGTGCTAGACCAAACCTGGGGGCCTACGAGCAGTACTTC.